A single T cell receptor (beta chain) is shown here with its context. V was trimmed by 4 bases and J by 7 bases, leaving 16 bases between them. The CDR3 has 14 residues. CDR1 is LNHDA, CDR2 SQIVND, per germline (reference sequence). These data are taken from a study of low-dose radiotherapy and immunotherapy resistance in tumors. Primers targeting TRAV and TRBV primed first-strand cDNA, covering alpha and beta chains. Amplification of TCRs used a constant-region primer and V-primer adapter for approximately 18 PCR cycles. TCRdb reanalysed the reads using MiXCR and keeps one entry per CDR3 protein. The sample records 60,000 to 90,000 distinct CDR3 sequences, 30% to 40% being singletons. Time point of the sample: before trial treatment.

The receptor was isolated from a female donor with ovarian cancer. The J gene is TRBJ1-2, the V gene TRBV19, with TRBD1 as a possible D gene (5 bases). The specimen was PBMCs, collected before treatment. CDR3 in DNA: TGTGCCAGTAGTAGCACCGGGACCCCCTTTGGCTACACCTTC. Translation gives CASSSTGTPFGYTF.